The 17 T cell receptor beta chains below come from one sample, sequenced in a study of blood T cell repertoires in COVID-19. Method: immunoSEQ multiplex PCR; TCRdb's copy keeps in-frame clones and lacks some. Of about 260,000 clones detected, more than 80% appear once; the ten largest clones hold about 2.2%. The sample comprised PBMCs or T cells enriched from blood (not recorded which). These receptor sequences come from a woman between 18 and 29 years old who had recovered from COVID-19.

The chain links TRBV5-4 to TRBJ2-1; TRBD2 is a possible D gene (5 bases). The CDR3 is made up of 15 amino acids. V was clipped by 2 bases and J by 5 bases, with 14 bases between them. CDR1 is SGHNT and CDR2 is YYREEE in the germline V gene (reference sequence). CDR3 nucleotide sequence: TGTGCCAGCAGCTTAAGGACTGATCCTGACAATGAGCAGTTCTTC. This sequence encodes CASSLRTDPDNEQFF.

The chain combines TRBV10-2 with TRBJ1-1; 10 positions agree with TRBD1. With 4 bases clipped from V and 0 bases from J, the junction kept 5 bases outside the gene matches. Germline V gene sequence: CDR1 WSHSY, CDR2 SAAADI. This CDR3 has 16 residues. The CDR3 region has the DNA TGCGCCAGCAGTGGGACAGGGGGAATCCTGAACACTGAAGCTTTCTTT. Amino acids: CASSGTGGILNTEAFF.

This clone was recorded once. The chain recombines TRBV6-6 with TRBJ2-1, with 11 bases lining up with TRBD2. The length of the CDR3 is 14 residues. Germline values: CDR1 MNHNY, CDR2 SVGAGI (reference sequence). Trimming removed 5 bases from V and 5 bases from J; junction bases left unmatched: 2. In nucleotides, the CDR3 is TGTGCCAGCAGTCGACTAGCGGGGAACAATGAGCAGTTCTTC. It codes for CASSRLAGNNEQFF.

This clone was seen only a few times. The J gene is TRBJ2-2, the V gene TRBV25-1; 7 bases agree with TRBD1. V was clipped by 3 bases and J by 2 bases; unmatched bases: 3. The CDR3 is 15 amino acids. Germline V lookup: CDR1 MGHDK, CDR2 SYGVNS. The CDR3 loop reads CASSDWDRNTGELFF. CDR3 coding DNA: TGTGCCAGCAGTGACTGGGACAGAAACACCGGGGAGCTGTTTTTT.

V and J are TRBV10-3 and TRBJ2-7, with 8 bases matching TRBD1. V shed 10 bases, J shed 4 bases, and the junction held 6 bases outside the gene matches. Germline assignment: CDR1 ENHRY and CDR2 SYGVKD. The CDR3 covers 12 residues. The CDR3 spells CATTDREYEQYF. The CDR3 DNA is TGTGCCACAACGGACAGGGAATACGAGCAGTACTTC.

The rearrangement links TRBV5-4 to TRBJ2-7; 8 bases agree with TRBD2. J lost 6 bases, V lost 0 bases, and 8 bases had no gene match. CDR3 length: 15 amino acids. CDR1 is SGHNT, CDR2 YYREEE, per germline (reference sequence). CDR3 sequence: CASSLDGTRRSEQYF. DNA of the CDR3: TGTGCCAGCAGCTTGGACGGGACTAGGCGCTCCGAGCAGTACTTC. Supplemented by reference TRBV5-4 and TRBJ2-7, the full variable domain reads ETGVTQSPTHLIKTRGQQVTLRCSSQSGHNTVSWYQQALGQGPQFIFQYYREEENGRGNFPPRFSGLQFPNYSSELNVNALELDDSALYLCASSLDGTRRSEQYFGPGTRLTVT.

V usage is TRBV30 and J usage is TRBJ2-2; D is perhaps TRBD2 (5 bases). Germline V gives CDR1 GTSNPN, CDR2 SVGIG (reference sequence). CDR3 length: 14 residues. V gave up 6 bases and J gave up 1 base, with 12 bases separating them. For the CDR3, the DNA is TGTGCCTGTACTAGTTTAAGGAACACCGGGGAGCTGTTTTTT. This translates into CACTSLRNTGELFF.

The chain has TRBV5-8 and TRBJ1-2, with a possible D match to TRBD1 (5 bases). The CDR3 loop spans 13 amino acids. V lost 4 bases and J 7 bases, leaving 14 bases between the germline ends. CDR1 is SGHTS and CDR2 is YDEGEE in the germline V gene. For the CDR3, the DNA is TGTGCCAGCAGCCTAGGGGTTTTTTCTGGCTACACCTTC. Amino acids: CASSLGVFSGYTF.

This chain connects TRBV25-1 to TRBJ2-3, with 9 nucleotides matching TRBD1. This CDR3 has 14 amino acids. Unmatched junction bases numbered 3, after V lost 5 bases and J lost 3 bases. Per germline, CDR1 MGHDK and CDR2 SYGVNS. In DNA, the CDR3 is TGTGCCAGCAGTCCGGACAGGGGAACAGATACGCAGTATTTT. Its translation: CASSPDRGTDTQYF.

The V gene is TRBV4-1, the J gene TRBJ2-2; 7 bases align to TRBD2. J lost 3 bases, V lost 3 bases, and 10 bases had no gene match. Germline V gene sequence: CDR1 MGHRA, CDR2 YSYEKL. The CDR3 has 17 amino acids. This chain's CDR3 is CASSQRGRARDTGELFF. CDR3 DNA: TGCGCCAGCAGCCAGCGTGGGAGGGCCCGGGACACCGGGGAGCTGTTTTTT.

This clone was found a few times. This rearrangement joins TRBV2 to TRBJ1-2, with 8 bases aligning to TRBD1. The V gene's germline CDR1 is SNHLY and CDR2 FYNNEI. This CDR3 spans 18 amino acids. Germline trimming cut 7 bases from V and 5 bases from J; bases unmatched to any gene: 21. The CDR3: CASTGTPGQGPGRYGYTF. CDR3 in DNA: TGTGCCAGCACCGGTACGCCTGGACAGGGTCCGGGGAGATATGGCTACACCTTC.

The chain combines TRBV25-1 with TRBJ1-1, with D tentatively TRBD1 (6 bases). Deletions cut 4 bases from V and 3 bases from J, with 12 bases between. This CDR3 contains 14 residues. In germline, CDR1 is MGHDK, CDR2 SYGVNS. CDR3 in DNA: TGTGCCAGCAGTGCCCTTGGACAGCACACTGAAGCTTTCTTT. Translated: CASSALGQHTEAFF.

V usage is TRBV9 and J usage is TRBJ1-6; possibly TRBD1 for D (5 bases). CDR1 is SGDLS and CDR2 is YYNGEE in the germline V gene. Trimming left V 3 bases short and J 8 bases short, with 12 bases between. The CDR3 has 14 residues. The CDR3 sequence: CASSAGVGYSPLHF. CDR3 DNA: TGTGCCAGCAGCGCGGGGGTAGGGTATTCACCCCTCCACTTT.

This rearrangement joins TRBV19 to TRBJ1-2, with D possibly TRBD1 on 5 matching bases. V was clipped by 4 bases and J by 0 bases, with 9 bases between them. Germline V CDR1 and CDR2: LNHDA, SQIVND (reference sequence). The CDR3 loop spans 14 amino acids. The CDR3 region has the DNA TGTGCCAGTAGTACATGGACAACTAACTATGGCTACACCTTC. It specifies CASSTWTTNYGYTF.

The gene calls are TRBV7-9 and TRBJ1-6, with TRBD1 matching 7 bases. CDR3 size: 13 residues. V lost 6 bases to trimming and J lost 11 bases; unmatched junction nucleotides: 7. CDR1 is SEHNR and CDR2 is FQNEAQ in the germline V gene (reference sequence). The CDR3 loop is CASRAGQETPLHF. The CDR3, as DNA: TGTGCCAGCAGGGCCGGACAGGAGACACCCCTCCACTTT.

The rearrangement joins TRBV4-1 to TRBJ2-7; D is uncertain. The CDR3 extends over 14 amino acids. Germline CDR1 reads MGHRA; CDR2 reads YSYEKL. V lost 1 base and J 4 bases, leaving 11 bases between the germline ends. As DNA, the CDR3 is TGCGCCAGCAGCCAAGGAAACACGTTTTACGAGCAGTACTTC. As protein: CASSQGNTFYEQYF.

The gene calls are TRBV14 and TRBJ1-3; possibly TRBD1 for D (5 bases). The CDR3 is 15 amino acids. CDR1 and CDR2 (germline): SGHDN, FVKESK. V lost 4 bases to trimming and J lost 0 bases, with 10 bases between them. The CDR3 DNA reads TGTGCCAGCAGCCCCTGGACACCCTCTGGAAACACCATATATTTT. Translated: CASSPWTPSGNTIYF.